This T cell receptor (beta chain) stems from a study of T cell repertoires in aging, cancer and after chemotherapy. Amplification of TCR beta used genomic DNA extracted from peripheral blood. Multiplex touch-down PCR with TRB-A/B primers amplified rearranged V-D-J TRB sequences. MiXCR was run by TCRdb on the multiplex PCR reads, yielding one entry per CDR3 protein. This table holds fewer than 15,000 distinct CDR3 sequences, under 40% found once. The sequencing input was blood. This sequence originates from a human donor in good health. The donor label of this sample is uncertain.

The CDR3 spells CASSPSTGLEGEAFF. CDR3 sequence (DNA): TGTGCCAGCTCACCGAGCACAGGGTTGGAGGGTGAAGCTTTCTTT. V and J are TRBV18 and TRBJ1-1; perhaps TRBD1 as D (6 bases). CDR1 KGHSH and CDR2 LQKENI come from the germline V gene. This CDR3 contains 15 residues. V lost 3 bases to trimming and J lost 7 bases, with 18 bases between them.